This T cell receptor beta chain was obtained from a study of blood T cell repertoires in COVID-19. Across the study: Material from acute and convalescent COVID-19 was sourced from the United States, Italy and Spain. Nucleic acid was either cDNA or gDNA, and it came from T cells, B-cell-depleted T cells, or PBMCs.

Authors' analysis steps: It was from reference gene primer amplification that nucleated cell counts were estimated. Repertoires were generated with immunoSEQ multiplex PCR, while TCRdb's copy carries only in-frame clones and drops some. For V, J and clone size, that table is used; D and trimming come from the DNA. This table has 55,000 to 75,000 clones, less than 85% appearing once. The V and J ends lost 4 bases and 1 base, in that order; junction bases with no gene match: 6. This CDR3 has 16 residues. Per the germline V gene, CDR1 is SGHAT and CDR2 is FQNNGV. The source is a man older than 75 with active COVID-19. Source material: peripheral blood. The rearrangement uses TRBV11-2 and TRBJ1-3; 8 bases agree with TRBD1. CDR3 bases: TGTGCCAGCAGCTCAACAGGGGGGTCGTCTGGAAACACCATATATTTT. It specifies CASSSTGGSSGNTIYF.